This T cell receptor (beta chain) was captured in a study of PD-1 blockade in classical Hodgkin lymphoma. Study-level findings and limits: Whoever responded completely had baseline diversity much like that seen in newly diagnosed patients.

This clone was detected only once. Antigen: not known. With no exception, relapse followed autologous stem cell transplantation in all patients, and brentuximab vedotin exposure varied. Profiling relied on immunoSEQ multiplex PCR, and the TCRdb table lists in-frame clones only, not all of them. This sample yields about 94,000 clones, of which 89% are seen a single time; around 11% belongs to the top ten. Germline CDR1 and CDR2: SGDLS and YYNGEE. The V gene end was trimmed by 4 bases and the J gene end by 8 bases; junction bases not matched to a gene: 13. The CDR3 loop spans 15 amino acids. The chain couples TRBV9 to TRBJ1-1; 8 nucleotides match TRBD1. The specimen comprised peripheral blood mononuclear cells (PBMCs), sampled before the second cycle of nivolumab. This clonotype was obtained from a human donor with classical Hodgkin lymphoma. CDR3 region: CASSSRTGSKSEAFF. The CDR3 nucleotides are TGTGCCAGCAGCTCCCGGACAGGGAGTAAGTCCGAAGCTTTCTTT.